Listed below are T cell receptor beta chains from one sample, sequenced in a study of blood T cell repertoires in COVID-19. Generated by immunoSEQ multiplex PCR, the TCRdb table keeps only in-frame clones and is missing some. The table has 300,000 or so clones, around 87% seen once. The source material was peripheral blood. The receptors stem from a woman aged 45-65 years who had recovered from COVID-19. CDR3s include the opening cysteine and the closing phenylalanine or tryptophan. The D gene is left open where the match is weak. Rows give clone size only sometimes, using once, few, many, or a class for an expanded clone.

clone size: .; V gene: TRBV4-3; D gene: TRBD1; J gene: TRBJ2-3; CDR3 length: 17; CDR3 DNA: TGCGCCAGCAGCCAAGGGTCCGGGACAGATAGCACAGATACGCAGTATTTT; CDR3 protein: CASSQGSGTDSTDTQYF
clone size: once; V gene: TRBV9; D gene: TRBD1; J gene: TRBJ1-1; CDR3 length: 15; CDR3 DNA: TGTGCCAGCAGCAAACAGACAGGGCCCGACACTGAAGCTTTCTTT; CDR3 protein: CASSKQTGPDTEAFF
clone size: .; V gene: TRBV7-2; D gene: .; J gene: TRBJ2-1; CDR3 length: 16; CDR3 DNA: TGTGCCAGCAGCTTAGAAGGGACACCATTCTACAATGAGCAGTTCTTC; CDR3 protein: CASSLEGTPFYNEQFF
clone size: .; V gene: TRBV28; D gene: .; J gene: TRBJ1-1; CDR3 length: 14; CDR3 DNA: TGTGCCAGCAATCTCGGAGGAGGATTCACTGAAGCTTTCTTT; CDR3 protein: CASNLGGGFTEAFF
clone size: .; V gene: TRBV28; D gene: .; J gene: TRBJ2-5; CDR3 length: 13; CDR3 DNA: TGTGCCAGCAGTTTAGGTGTGGAGGAGACCCAGTACTTC; CDR3 protein: CASSLGVEETQYF
clone size: many; V gene: TRBV30; D gene: TRBD2; J gene: TRBJ2-7; CDR3 length: 20; CDR3 DNA: TGTGCCTGGAGTGTATATTCAGGGGATTTCTCGCGGGAGGACTCCTACGAGCAGTACTTC; CDR3 protein: CAWSVYSGDFSREDSYEQYF
clone size: .; V gene: TRBV28; D gene: .; J gene: TRBJ2-1; CDR3 length: 14; CDR3 DNA: TGTGCCAGCAGTGTAGTAGGGGACTACAATGAGCAGTTCTTC; CDR3 protein: CASSVVGDYNEQFF
clone size: once; V gene: TRBV10-3; D gene: TRBD1; J gene: TRBJ2-7; CDR3 length: 13; CDR3 DNA: TGTGCCATCACACCGGGACAGATCTACGAGCAGTACTTC; CDR3 protein: CAITPGQIYEQYF
clone size: .; V gene: TRBV5-1; D gene: .; J gene: TRBJ2-7; CDR3 length: 14; CDR3 DNA: TGCGCCAGCAGCTGGGGGGGCGGGGACTACGAGCAGTACTTC; CDR3 protein: CASSWGGGDYEQYF
clone size: .; V gene: TRBV19; D gene: TRBD1; J gene: TRBJ2-2; CDR3 length: 16; CDR3 DNA: TGTGCCAGTAGTACTCCCCGGACAGGGTTGACCGGGGAGCTGTTTTTT; CDR3 protein: CASSTPRTGLTGELFF
clone size: .; V gene: TRBV6-5; D gene: TRBD2; J gene: TRBJ2-1; CDR3 length: 14; CDR3 DNA: TGTGCCAGCAGTCTTAGCGGGGGGGCTTCTGAGCAGTTCTTC; CDR3 protein: CASSLSGGASEQFF
clone size: .; V gene: TRBV28; D gene: .; J gene: TRBJ2-2; CDR3 length: 17; CDR3 DNA: TGTGCCAGCAGTTTTTTTGGCGGAGGGAAGGTAGCCGGGGAGCTGTTTTTT; CDR3 protein: CASSFFGGGKVAGELFF
clone size: .; V gene: TRBV6-2/TRBV6-3; D gene: TRBD1; J gene: TRBJ1-2; CDR3 length: 16; CDR3 DNA: TGTGCCAGCAGCAGACCAGGACAGGGACCTAACTATGGCTACACCTTC; CDR3 protein: CASSRPGQGPNYGYTF
clone size: .; V gene: TRBV30; D gene: .; J gene: TRBJ1-1; CDR3 length: 13; CDR3 DNA: TGTGCCTGGAGTGGAACGGTATCCACTGAAGCTTTCTTT; CDR3 protein: CAWSGTVSTEAFF
clone size: .; V gene: TRBV7-6; D gene: .; J gene: TRBJ2-1; CDR3 length: 15; CDR3 DNA: TGTGCCAGCAGCTTAGTCGGGGGGCCCTACAATGAGCAGTTCTTC; CDR3 protein: CASSLVGGPYNEQFF
clone size: .; V gene: TRBV6-2/TRBV6-3; D gene: .; J gene: TRBJ1-2; CDR3 length: 14; CDR3 DNA: TGTGCCAGCAACCCCAGGGACTCGAACTATGGCTACACCTTC; CDR3 protein: CASNPRDSNYGYTF
clone size: few; V gene: TRBV2; D gene: TRBD1; J gene: TRBJ1-5; CDR3 length: 13; CDR3 DNA: TGTGCCAGCAGTGCAGGGGGCCGTCAGCCCCAGCATTTT; CDR3 protein: CASSAGGRQPQHF
clone size: .; V gene: TRBV18; D gene: TRBD2; J gene: TRBJ2-1; CDR3 length: 14; CDR3 DNA: TGTGCCAGCTCACCCGGACTAGCGGGGGCCCGGGGGTTCTTC; CDR3 protein: CASSPGLAGARGFF
clone size: .; V gene: TRBV19; D gene: .; J gene: TRBJ2-2; CDR3 length: 15; CDR3 DNA: TGTGCCAGTAGATCAAGCGGAGCGAACACCGGGGAGCTGTTTTTT; CDR3 protein: CASRSSGANTGELFF
clone size: .; V gene: TRBV19; D gene: .; J gene: TRBJ2-3; CDR3 length: 13; CDR3 DNA: TGTGCCAGTAGTATAAGCTTCACAGATACGCAGTATTTT; CDR3 protein: CASSISFTDTQYF
clone size: once; V gene: TRBV5-1; D gene: TRBD1; J gene: TRBJ2-2; CDR3 length: 15; CDR3 DNA: TGCGCCAGCAGCTACCGGGACAGGGGGGCCGGGGAGCTGTTTTTT; CDR3 protein: CASSYRDRGAGELFF
clone size: .; V gene: TRBV7-2; D gene: .; J gene: TRBJ1-2; CDR3 length: 15; CDR3 DNA: TGTGCCAGCAGTTACGGGGGGTCCGTAAGCGGGGGCTACACCTTC; CDR3 protein: CASSYGGSVSGGYTF
clone size: few; V gene: TRBV27; D gene: .; J gene: TRBJ2-7; CDR3 length: 15; CDR3 DNA: TGTGCCAGCAGTCCCTCCCCCTTAAGGAGCTACGAGCAGTACTTC; CDR3 protein: CASSPSPLRSYEQYF
clone size: .; V gene: TRBV30; D gene: .; J gene: TRBJ2-3; CDR3 length: 14; CDR3 DNA: TGTGCCTGGTTCAGTGACGGGGGCACAGATACGCAGTATTTT; CDR3 protein: CAWFSDGGTDTQYF
clone size: few; V gene: TRBV10-1; D gene: .; J gene: TRBJ2-2; CDR3 length: 14; CDR3 DNA: TGCGCCAGCAGGGAGCTACAGGGTTCCGGGGAGCTGTTTTTT; CDR3 protein: CASRELQGSGELFF
clone size: .; V gene: TRBV28; D gene: .; J gene: TRBJ1-4; CDR3 length: 15; CDR3 DNA: TGTGCCAGCAGTTCCAACCAGGGGCAGGGTGAAAAACTGTTTTTT; CDR3 protein: CASSSNQGQGEKLFF
clone size: few; V gene: TRBV27; D gene: TRBD1; J gene: TRBJ2-7; CDR3 length: 16; CDR3 DNA: TGTGCCAGCAGTGGCTTACCCCGGGACAGACCCTACGAGCAGTACTTC; CDR3 protein: CASSGLPRDRPYEQYF
clone size: .; V gene: TRBV5-6; D gene: TRBD2; J gene: TRBJ2-1; CDR3 length: 12; CDR3 DNA: TGTGCCAGCAGCCCCGCGGGGGGAAAGCAGTTCTTC; CDR3 protein: CASSPAGGKQFF
clone size: .; V gene: TRBV6-2/TRBV6-3; D gene: .; J gene: TRBJ1-1; CDR3 length: 16; CDR3 DNA: TGTGCCAGCAGTTACAAACAGGGAAGAGGGAACACTGAAGCTTTCTTT; CDR3 protein: CASSYKQGRGNTEAFF
clone size: .; V gene: TRBV6-2/TRBV6-3; D gene: .; J gene: TRBJ2-7; CDR3 length: 11; CDR3 DNA: TGTGCCAGCAGTTATACGGGCGAGCAGTACTTC; CDR3 protein: CASSYTGEQYF